This TCR beta chain was documented in a study of blood T cell repertoires in COVID-19. Produced via immunoSEQ multiplex PCR; TCRdb's table is partial and in-frame only. Found here are 260,000 or so clones, 86% of them singletons; the top ten hold around 15%. Donors in Cohort 3 who had recovered were those with two negative PCRs, healthcare professional clearance, or resolution of their symptoms. The V segment lost 2 bases and the J segment 1 base; nucleotides outside the gene matches: 2. CDR1 is LGHNA and CDR2 is YNFKEQ in the germline V gene. This CDR3 spans 15 amino acids. The J gene is TRBJ2-3, the V gene TRBV4-2; 8 nucleotides line up with TRBD2. The origin of this receptor is a man between 18 and 29 years old who had recovered from COVID-19. Material for sequencing was PBMCs or T cells enriched from blood (not recorded which). The CDR3 nucleotides read TGTGCCAGCAGCCAAATTAGCGGGGGCACAGATACGCAGTATTTT. Its protein product is CASSQISGGTDTQYF.